This T cell receptor beta chain stems from a study of vaccination and CD4 T cells after COVID-19 (dated by TCRdb to between 2021 and 2024). Context from the whole study: Convalescent patients had a positive SARS-CoV-2 result on nasal swab PCR, and of these patients, fewer than ten had mild disease and one had severe disease. As controls, cultures received a CEFX viral epitope pool (the positive control), an HIV-1 Nef peptide pool (the negative control), or no peptide at all. Participants received two doses of either the Pfizer-BioNTech BNT162b2 vaccine (n=8) or the Moderna mRNA-1273 vaccine (n=2). The time from the second vaccine dose to post-vaccine blood sampling had a median of roughly 79 days and ranged from about 14 to 241 days. Post-COVID blood samples were collected from convalescent patients a median of around 100 days after diagnosis, with a range of roughly 30 to 161 days. Overlapping spike peptide pools from SARS-CoV-2 and from the common cold coronaviruses HCoV-NL63, HCoV-OC43 and HCoV-229E were used as culture stimuli. The spike-specific CD4+ TCR repertoire was compared before and after mRNA vaccination in over nine COVID-19 convalescent patients and several infection-naive healthy vaccine recipients. The convalescent cohort comprised six males and four females, including two Hispanic individuals, seven Caucasians, two Asians and one multiracial person. On the study overall, not on this receptor specifically: Among convalescent patients, a median about 90% of the SARS-CoV-2-reactive clones seen after vaccination appeared only after vaccination, which suggests priming specific to the vaccine. Nearly all vaccine-specific clones in convalescent patients (304 of 307) were mono-reactive for SARS-CoV-2 spike rather than cross-reactive with common cold coronaviruses. The median count of SARS-CoV-2-reactive clonotypes went up from 20 to 25 after infection to about 41 after vaccination, although the change was not significant. The number of convalescent patients in the study was relatively small, and the study did not examine early timepoints following natural infection.

The receptor library was made with PCR. DNA from cultured CD4+ T cells underwent TCR sequencing with the Oncomine TCR Beta short-read assay at the Johns Hopkins FTIC core. The QIAamp micro DNA kit was used to extract genomic DNA from the cultured CD4+ T cells. Oncomine TCR Beta libraries made from cultured CD4+ T cells were pooled using unique dual indexes and sequenced on an Illumina iSeq 100. Per the source publication's procedure: Non-productive sequences were filtered out, and CDR3s that did not start with C, did not end with F or W, or were shorter than 7 amino acids were discarded. Antigen-specific clonotypes were identified with the MANAFEST web application by comparing peptide-stimulated wells with reference and other culture wells. For a clone to be called positive, the clone needed an FDR below 0.05, an odds ratio above 5, and a productive frequency above 0.1% in at least two of three replicate wells. Cross-reactive clonotypes were defined as significantly expanded in both SARS-CoV-2 spike wells and at least one common cold coronavirus spike condition. Using R version 3.6.1, CDR3 homology was evaluated through Levenshtein distances (stringdist) along with unrooted phylogenetic trees (ape). The public reads were quality trimmed at Q25 with fastp and then assembled into clones with MiXCR by TCRdb, keeping productive beta chains. Each entry is one CDR3 protein sequence, shown with its most common DNA and genes. The V and J calls were not made by the authors but by TCRdb's processing. The sample profile shows over 14,000 distinct CDR3 sequences; 73% of them were found once. The ten largest clonotypes hold approximately 10% of the sample.

As regards this clonotype: The antigen it recognizes is unknown. Qualities for individual bases were not recorded, and no much larger clone is one base off.

Sequences MNHEY (CDR1) and SVGEGT (CDR2) are obtained from the germline V gene. Germline trimming amounts to 8 bases on V and 4 bases on J, with 2 as the count of junction bases outside the gene matches. The CDR3 holds 12 amino acids from the cysteine to the phenylalanine. Here the CDR3 DNA is all that survives: 36 bases in frame from base 1. The meaning of the sample's treatment or condition label: approximately 9-day PBMC culture with coronavirus spike peptide pools or control peptides (ViraFEST assay). The ViraFEST assay was used in the study, in which antigen-specific T cells were expanded with peptide pools and expanded clonotypes were subsequently identified by TCR sequencing. Positive SARS-CoV-2 PCR tests in the convalescent patients dated from March to December 2020, before Alpha, Beta and Delta variants emerged in the United States. PBMCs were cultured at about 2 million per well in IMDM supplemented with approximately 5.3% human AB serum and 8.5 to 10 IU/ml IL-2, with approximately 9.5 ug/ml peptide pools added. On days 3 and 7, half of the culture medium was replaced with fresh IL-2-containing medium. Once the cells had been in culture for around 10 days, the EasySep CD4+ T cell isolation kit was used to isolate CD4+ T cells by negative selection. PBMCs were separated from whole blood using Ficoll-Paque Plus gradient centrifugation and then either used fresh or cryopreserved at -140C. Culture conditions were generally each tested in triplicate wells.

Sequencing was performed on CD4+ T cells from blood, cultured in vitro. The rearrangement combines TRBV6-2 or TRBV6-3 with TRBJ2-3; TRBD2 lines up with 8 middle nucleotides. The sequence derives from a human donor who had recovered from COVID-19. DNA sequence: TGTGCCAGCGGGACTAGGGCAGATACGCAGTATTTT. This translates into CASGTRADTQYF.